The next 30 T cell receptor beta chains were all read from a single sample in a study of naive and memory T cell subsets. Both TRBC1 and TRBC2 were covered by a beta constant-region primer of two equimolar oligonucleotides. Four rounds of PCR amplified the ligated cDNA using nested alpha and beta constant-region primers plus SP2. TCRdb fed the UMI-ligation and nested PCR reads into MiXCR, producing one record per CDR3 protein. The sample includes tens of thousands of distinct CDR3 sequences, roughly 9.3% of them seen just once. Sequenced input: naive CD8+ T cells from blood. These receptors all stem from a human donor in good health.

This sequence joins TRBV5-5 and TRBJ2-7, with D tentatively TRBD2 (6 bases). In germline, CDR1 is SGHKS, CDR2 YYEKEE (reference sequence). The germline V and J ends were trimmed by 3 bases and 4 bases, with 17 bases remaining between them. The CDR3 length is 15 residues. The CDR3: CASSWGGTGDYEQYF. The CDR3 DNA is TGTGCCAGCAGCTGGGGCGGGACCGGTGATTACGAGCAGTACTTC.

This clonotype was found a few times. The V and J genes are TRBV27 and TRBJ2-6; 12 nucleotides align to TRBD2. J gave up 3 bases and V 4 bases, and 7 bases lay outside the gene matches. The V gene's germline CDR1 is MNHEY and CDR2 SMNVEV (reference sequence). The CDR3 totals 18 residues. The CDR3 spells CASSYLAGGLGGANVLTF. Written as DNA, the CDR3 is TGTGCCAGCAGTTACCTAGCGGGAGGGCTAGGTGGGGCCAACGTCCTGACTTTC.

This clonotype was detected ten times or more. The chain has TRBV28 and TRBJ2-6, with TRBD1 matching 7 bases. This CDR3 contains 17 residues. Germline V gene data show CDR1 as MDHEN and CDR2 as SYDVKM. The ends lost 5 bases at V and 0 bases at J; junction bases unmatched: 7. CDR3 amino acids: CASSTRTGGSGANVLTF. For the CDR3, the DNA is TGTGCCAGCAGTACCCGGACAGGAGGCTCTGGGGCCAACGTCCTGACTTTC.

The chain employs TRBV28 and TRBJ1-2, with D maybe TRBD1 (6 bases). Trimming removed 5 bases from V and 5 bases from J, with 21 bases in between. Germline V CDR1 and CDR2: MDHEN, SYDVKM. The CDR3 is 16 amino acids. The CDR3 sequence: CASSTIRRGLLYGYTF. The CDR3 DNA follows: TGTGCCAGCAGTACCATACGTCGGGGGCTTTTGTATGGCTACACCTTC.

This clonotype has a handful of counts. This sequence joins TRBV28 and TRBJ1-5; D not resolved. Per the germline V gene, CDR1 is MDHEN and CDR2 is SYDVKM. V was shortened by 7 bases and J by 4 bases, with 14 bases between the two germline ends. CDR3 size: 14 residues. This CDR3 is CASTPLPENQPQHF. The CDR3, as DNA: TGTGCCAGCACTCCCCTCCCAGAAAATCAGCCCCAGCATTTT.

This clonotype was detected only a few times. V usage is TRBV7-2 and J usage is TRBJ2-7; TRBD2 matches 9 bases. Germline trimming cut 6 bases from V and 1 base from J; bases unmatched to any gene: 7. The CDR3 spans 15 residues. Germline values: CDR1 SGHTA, CDR2 FQGNSA. CDR3 amino acids: CASRPSGTPSYEQYF. The DNA of the CDR3 is TGTGCCAGCAGACCTAGCGGGACCCCTTCCTACGAGCAGTACTTC.

This clonotype was picked up many times. The V and J genes are TRBV2 and TRBJ2-7, with D unclear. V shed 7 bases and J shed 9 bases, with 10 bases lying between them. The V gene's germline CDR1 is SNHLY and CDR2 FYNNEI. There are 10 residues in the CDR3. The CDR3 sequence is CASKGGMQYF. CDR3 bases: TGTGCCAGCAAAGGTGGTATGCAGTACTTC.

The chain joins TRBV5-1 to TRBJ2-7; a possible D gene is TRBD2 (6 bases). V was shortened by 4 bases and J by 4 bases, with 15 bases between the two germline ends. Germline CDR1 is SGHRS and CDR2 is YFSETQ. The CDR3 has 14 residues. CDR3 sequence reads: CASSDRDSGYEQYF. The DNA of the CDR3 is TGCGCCAGCAGCGACCGGGACTCGGGGTACGAGCAGTACTTC.

This clonotype was detected only a few times. The rearrangement joins TRBV6-5 to TRBJ1-2, with D tentatively TRBD1 (6 bases). The CDR3 sequence is 15 residues long. The V and J ends lost 5 bases and 4 bases respectively, with 17 bases between them. The germline gives CDR1 MNHEY, CDR2 SVGAGI. CDR3 loop: CASSGETGRGYGYTF. The CDR3 DNA follows: TGTGCCAGCAGTGGAGAGACGGGCAGGGGCTATGGCTACACCTTC.

This clonotype was counted between two and nine times. J is TRBJ2-2 and V is TRBV4-1; 8 nucleotides line up with TRBD2. CDR1 is MGHRA, CDR2 YSYEKL, per germline. The V and J ends lost 0 bases and 7 bases, in that order; junction bases with no gene match: 4. This CDR3 region has 15 residues. The CDR3 DNA is TGCGCCAGCAGCCAAGAGCGGGAGGTGGTCGGGGAGCTGTTTTTT. Translating gives CASSQEREVVGELFF.

The chain uses TRBV4-1 and TRBJ2-7, with D hard to call. The CDR3 has 17 amino acids. The germline V gene encodes CDR1 MGHRA and CDR2 YSYEKL. V was cut by 0 bases and J by 2 bases, with 17 bases left in between. The DNA for the CDR3 is TGCGCCAGCAGCCAAGAAGTATGGAGTACCATTCCCTACGAGCAGTACTTC. It encodes CASSQEVWSTIPYEQYF.

The chain links TRBV29-1 to TRBJ1-1; D is ambiguous. Trimming pared 4 bases from V and 0 bases from J, leaving 3 bases between. CDR1 and CDR2 from the germline V gene are SQVTM and ANQGSEA. The CDR3 length is 11 residues. CDR3 sequence (DNA): TGCAGCGTTGTCATGAACACTGAAGCTTTCTTT. Protein product: CSVVMNTEAFF.

The V gene is TRBV1, the J gene TRBJ2-1; no DNA check was done on the table's D call, TRBD2. TRBV1 is classified as a pseudogene. The CDR3 is 15 residues long. The CDR3 loop is CTSPGGGRDYNEQFF. CDR3 DNA sequence: TGCACCAGCCCCGGAGGAGGGAGGGACTACAATGAGCAGTTCTTC.

In this sample, this clonotype turned up many times. V and J are TRBV20-1 and TRBJ2-1; TRBD1 or TRBD2 may be the D gene (5 bases each). The V gene's germline CDR1 is DFQATT and CDR2 SNEGSKA (reference sequence). Trimming cost V 0 bases and J 2 bases, with 11 bases left between them. The CDR3 covers 15 residues. CDR3 protein: CSARDMGRAYNEQFF. Written as DNA, the CDR3 is TGCAGTGCTAGAGATATGGGACGAGCCTACAATGAGCAGTTCTTC.

In this sample, this clonotype turned up a few times. V usage is TRBV14 and J usage is TRBJ2-1; 8 bases map to TRBD1. The CDR3 extends over 16 amino acids. The germline V gene encodes CDR1 SGHDN and CDR2 FVKESK. Losses at the gene ends were 4 bases for V and 10 bases for J; bases not matched to a gene: 15. The CDR3 DNA is TGTGCCAGCAGCCCGCTGAATAGGGACAGGCGCCAGGAGCAGTTCTTC. The encoded protein is CASSPLNRDRRQEQFF.

This clonotype was detected ten times or more. The CDR3 DNA sequence: TGTGCCAGCAGTTTAGGGGTCCTCTACGAGCAGTACTTC. Translation gives CASSLGVLYEQYF. The V gene is TRBV27, the J gene TRBJ2-7; unclear D gene. Germline V gives CDR1 MNHEY, CDR2 SMNVEV (reference sequence). V gave up 2 bases and J gave up 3 bases, with 8 bases separating them. This CDR3 is built from 13 residues.

This clonotype occurred many times. This rearrangement joins TRBV12-3 or TRBV12-4 to TRBJ1-2; the D is unclear. This CDR3 contains 11 residues. Trimming took off 3 bases at V and 4 bases at J, with 3 bases between the two ends. Here the CDR3 DNA reads TGTGCCAGCAGTTTGTCCTATGGCTACACCTTC. Translation gives CASSLSYGYTF.

V usage is TRBV10-3 and J usage is TRBJ2-1, with 8 nucleotides matching TRBD2. Per the germline V gene, CDR1 is ENHRY and CDR2 is SYGVKD. This CDR3 is 15 amino acids long. J gave up 8 bases and V 5 bases, and 11 bases lay outside the gene matches. CDR3 loop: CAISSREGLRDEQFF. The CDR3 coding sequence is TGTGCCATCAGTTCCCGGGAGGGCCTCAGGGATGAGCAGTTCTTC.

This clonotype was seen many times. The DNA of the CDR3 is TGCGTCGGGGGGGGAGTTGGCTACACCTTC. Its protein product is CVGGGVGYTF. The chain uses TRBV23-1 and TRBJ1-2; the D gene is possibly TRBD1 (5 bases). TRBV23-1 is sorted into the ORF group, with uncertain function. This CDR3 region has 10 residues.

This clonotype was seen more than once but under ten times. This sequence joins TRBV29-1 and TRBJ2-3, with D possibly TRBD2 on 5 matching bases. Between the trimmed V and J ends, which lost 6 bases and 2 bases, there was a span of 15 bases. In germline, CDR1 is SQVTM, CDR2 ANQGSEA. The CDR3 loop spans 14 amino acids. The CDR3 nucleotides read TGCAGCGTGTTAGGACTTACCTTCACAGATACGCAGTATTTT. Protein sequence: CSVLGLTFTDTQYF.

This clonotype was seen at least ten times. V gene TRBV20-1 combines with J gene TRBJ2-7, with 10 positions matching TRBD2. Germline lookup yields CDR1 DFQATT and CDR2 SNEGSKA (reference sequence). Unmatched junction bases numbered 8, after V lost 2 bases and J lost 1 base. The CDR3 is 16 amino acids. The chain's CDR3 is CSARSASGGSSYEQYF. The CDR3 nucleotides read TGCAGTGCTAGATCGGCTAGCGGGGGTTCTTCCTACGAGCAGTACTTC.

V and J are TRBV3-1 and TRBJ2-7; D possibly matches TRBD1 or TRBD2 (6 bases each). Germline CDR1 reads LGHDT; CDR2 reads YNNKEL (reference sequence). This CDR3 is 15 amino acids long. The V end was cut by 0 bases, the J end by 4 bases, with 13 bases between. CDR3 region: CASSQETTGRYEQYF. The DNA for the CDR3 is TGTGCCAGCAGCCAAGAGACTACAGGGAGGTACGAGCAGTACTTC.

This clonotype was seen more than once but under ten times. This chain joins TRBV20-1 and TRBJ2-1; 8 bases align to TRBD1. Germline lookup yields CDR1 DFQATT and CDR2 SNEGSKA (reference sequence). The CDR3 runs 15 residues. V was pared by 6 bases and J by 2 bases, with 9 bases of the junction left unmatched. CDR3 loop: CSAPQGASTYNEQFF. CDR3 DNA sequence: TGCAGTGCGCCCCAGGGGGCTTCTACCTACAATGAGCAGTTCTTC.

This clonotype was seen repeatedly, ten times or more. The rearrangement joins TRBV20-1 to TRBJ2-3; 7 bases fit TRBD2. The CDR3 covers 15 residues. Germline assignment: CDR1 DFQATT and CDR2 SNEGSKA (reference sequence). V shed 0 bases, J shed 2 bases, and the junction held 5 bases outside the gene matches. The CDR3 loop reads CSAREPGLHTDTQYF. CDR3 sequence (DNA): TGCAGTGCTAGAGAGCCGGGACTACACACAGATACGCAGTATTTT.

DNA for the CDR3: TGTGCCAGCAGCTCTGGGACAGACACTGAAGCTTTCTTT. It encodes CASSSGTDTEAFF. The rearrangement uses TRBV7-6 and TRBJ1-1; 7 bases match TRBD1. CDR1 is SGHVS, CDR2 FNYEAQ, per germline. The CDR3 is 13 amino acids. With V trimmed by 4 bases and J by 3 bases, 2 bases remained unmatched.

Many counts were recorded for this clonotype. The chain uses TRBV7-6 and TRBJ2-1; D remains unclear. V was cut by 1 base and J by 4 bases, with 8 bases left in between. Germline V CDR1 and CDR2: SGHVS, FNYEAQ. The CDR3 consists of 14 residues. The CDR3 reads CASSLEADYNEQFF. In DNA, the CDR3 is TGTGCCAGCAGCTTAGAAGCCGATTACAATGAGCAGTTCTTC. The full variable domain, in which reference TRBV7-6 and TRBJ2-1 provide the parts outside the CDR3, is GAGVSQSPRYKVTKRGQDVALRCDPISGHVSLYWYRQALGQGPEFLTYFNYEAQQDKSGLPNDRFSAERPEGSISTLTIQRTEQRDSAMYRCASSLEADYNEQFFGPGTRLTVL.

V is TRBV2 and J is TRBJ1-1; D unresolved. This CDR3 comprises 13 residues. Germline-derived CDR1 and CDR2 are SNHLY and FYNNEI. V was shortened by 4 bases and J by 5 bases, with 11 bases between the two germline ends. CDR3 sequence (DNA): TGTGCCAGCAGTGGACGGGGAAGGACTGAAGCTTTCTTT. Translated: CASSGRGRTEAFF.

In its sample, this clonotype was seen many times. J is TRBJ2-7 and V is TRBV10-3; no clear D gene. The length of the CDR3 is 17 residues. V dropped 2 bases and J dropped 0 bases, with 17 bases sitting between them. Germline V gene sequence: CDR1 ENHRY, CDR2 SYGVKD. The CDR3 nucleotides are TGTGCCATCAGTGAGGCAGAAGTGTGGCAGCCCTCCTACGAGCAGTACTTC. Translated, it gives CAISEAEVWQPSYEQYF.

This clonotype was found many times. The rearrangement uses TRBV20-1 and TRBJ2-7; no clear D gene. This CDR3 comprises 19 residues. Germline V CDR1 and CDR2: DFQATT, SNEGSKA (reference sequence). V was clipped by 6 bases and J by 0 bases, with 30 bases between them. This CDR3 reads CSAKKTVPYVGPDSYEQYF. The CDR3 region has the DNA TGCAGTGCAAAAAAAACTGTACCGTACGTTGGGCCAGACTCCTACGAGCAGTACTTC.

There are a few counts of this clonotype. The chain joins TRBV6-5 to TRBJ2-5, with TRBD2 matching over 15 bases. The J segment lost 3 bases and the V segment lost 2 bases, leaving 13 bases of the junction unmatched. The CDR3 length is 20 residues. CDR1 is MNHEY, CDR2 SVGAGI, per germline. The CDR3 nucleotides read TGTGCCAGCAGTTACCGACCACCAGGACTAGCGGGAGGGAATAAAGAGACCCAGTACTTC. It codes for CASSYRPPGLAGGNKETQYF.